This TCR beta chain was captured in a study of vaccination and CD4 T cells after COVID-19. Regarding treatment: approximately 9-day PBMC culture with coronavirus spike peptide pools or control peptides (ViraFEST assay). Cultured CD4+ T cell DNA was sequenced using the Oncomine TCR Beta short-read assay. MiXCR, applied by TCRdb to the PCR reads, yields one record per CDR3 protein. Of approximately 12,000 distinct CDR3 sequences in the sample, roughly 61% are singletons; the top ten hold approximately 25%. Note on this clonotype: The antigen remains undetermined.

The germline V gene encodes CDR1 MDHEN and CDR2 SYDVKM. Trimming left V 8 bases short and J 4 bases short, with 11 bases between. This CDR3 spans 12 amino acids. The source was CD4+ T cells from blood, cultured in vitro, collected before SARS-CoV-2 vaccination. This sequence was found in a human donor who had recovered from COVID-19. The chain has TRBV28 and TRBJ1-1; D perhaps matches TRBD1 (5 bases). CDR3 protein: CASRGESTEAFF. In nucleotides, the CDR3 is TGTGCCAGCCGGGGGGAAAGCACTGAAGCTTTCTTT.